Listed below are T cell receptor beta chains from one sample, sequenced in a study of identical twins. TCRdb processed the 5' RACE reads anew with MiXCR; each CDR3 protein has one entry. The sample carries more than 1.5 million distinct CDR3 sequences, about 32% recorded once. Material: cord blood. These receptors came from a newborn girl in good health. Both conserved end residues are part of each CDR3. The order of the fields is J gene, CDR3 length, D gene, V gene, clone size, CDR3 protein, CDR3 DNA. D genes are given only for firm matches. Not every row has a clone size; where given, it reads once, few, many or a size class.

TRBJ1-1 11 TRBD1 TRBV19 few CANSRDREAFF TGTGCCAATTCCCGGGACAGGGAAGCTTTCTTT
TRBJ1-1 15 - TRBV27 - CASSLTRGGSTEAFF TGTGCCAGCAGTTTGACGAGAGGGGGGAGCACTGAAGCTTTCTTT
TRBJ1-1 13 - TRBV5-1 - CASSLDRKLEAFF TGCGCCAGCAGCTTGGACAGAAAATTAGAAGCTTTCTTT
TRBJ2-7 13 - TRBV27 few CASRQRTGYEQYF TGTGCCAGCAGGCAAAGAACAGGGTACGAGCAGTACTTC
TRBJ2-7 15 - TRBV7-8 - CASSSTLQGSYEQYF TGTGCCAGCAGCTCCACTCTACAGGGATCCTACGAGCAGTACTTC
TRBJ1-4 14 - TRBV4-1 - CASSRDDRAEKLFF TGCGCCAGCAGCCGGGATGATCGGGCGGAAAAACTGTTTTTT
TRBJ2-3 17 TRBD2 TRBV12-3/TRBV12-4 few CASSFPFGRGGRDTQYF TGTGCCAGCAGTTTCCCTTTCGGGCGGGGGGGCAGAGATACGCAGTATTTT
TRBJ1-5 19 TRBD1 TRBV10-3 - CAISATGDRGAHSNQPQHF TGTGCCATCAGTGCCACCGGGGACAGGGGGGCTCATAGCAATCAGCCCCAGCATTTT
TRBJ2-3 17 TRBD1 TRBV24-1 - CATSALPPGQFTDTQYF TGTGCCACCAGTGCCCTCCCACCGGGACAGTTCACAGATACGCAGTATTTT
TRBJ2-3 16 - TRBV9 few CASSVTGGRSTDTQYF TGTGCCAGCAGCGTGACCGGGGGACGTAGCACAGATACGCAGTATTTT
TRBJ2-5 15 TRBD2 TRBV4-1 - CASSQGRTSQETQYF TGCGCCAGCAGCCAAGGGAGGACTAGCCAAGAGACCCAGTACTTC
TRBJ1-5 12 - TRBV20-1 few CSAGRQDQPQHF TGCAGTGCTGGTCGACAGGATCAGCCCCAGCATTTT
TRBJ1-4 12 - TRBV10-3 few CAISERNEKLFF TGTGCCATCAGTGAGAGGAATGAAAAACTGTTTTTT
TRBJ2-5 13 - TRBV12-3/TRBV12-4 - CASSLNGPGVQYF TGTGCCAGCAGTTTAAACGGCCCTGGGGTGCAGTACTTC
TRBJ2-6 17 TRBD2 TRBV7-2 - CASVLYSGDSGANVLTF TGTGCCAGCGTCCTTTATAGCGGGGACTCTGGGGCCAACGTCCTGACTTTC
TRBJ2-5 14 - TRBV20-1 - CSARGGAVQETQYF TGCAGTGCTAGAGGGGGGGCAGTACAAGAGACCCAGTACTTC
TRBJ1-5 13 - TRBV12-3/TRBV12-4 few CASTARGGQPQHF TGTGCCAGCACCGCCCGAGGAGGCCAGCCCCAGCATTTT
TRBJ1-6 17 - TRBV11-2 few CASSLQGRGFGNSPLHF TGTGCCAGCAGCTTGCAGGGGCGGGGGTTCGGTAATTCACCCCTCCACTTT
TRBJ2-3 15 TRBD2 TRBV7-2 - CASSLGPSGRDTQYF TGTGCCAGCAGCTTAGGTCCTAGCGGGAGGGATACGCAGTATTTT
TRBJ1-6 16 - TRBV4-2 many CASSQDQSSYNSPLHF TGTGCCAGCAGCCAAGACCAAAGCTCCTATAATTCACCCCTCCACTTT
TRBJ2-7 14 - TRBV6-2/TRBV6-3 - CAGRPATISYEQYF TGTGCCGGCAGACCGGCGACAATTTCCTACGAGCAGTACTTC
TRBJ1-3 15 - TRBV4-1 once CASSQPWGSGNTIYF TGCGCCAGCAGCCAACCCTGGGGATCTGGAAACACCATATATTTT
TRBJ2-2 18 - TRBV21-1 - CASSPRLWAGGDTGELFF TGTGCCAGCAGCCCCCGCCTTTGGGCGGGGGGCGACACCGGGGAGCTGTTTTTT
TRBJ2-2 13 TRBD1 TRBV6-6 - CASSHRGSGELFF TGTGCCAGCAGCCACAGGGGCTCCGGGGAGCTGTTTTTT
TRBJ2-7 14 - TRBV20-1 few CSARDRTSRYEQYF TGCAGTGCTAGAGATAGGACGTCGCGGTACGAGCAGTACTTC
TRBJ2-1 15 TRBD1 TRBV25-1 - CASSEWRQGANEQFF TGTGCCAGCAGTGAATGGAGGCAGGGGGCGAATGAGCAGTTCTTC
TRBJ1-1 11 - TRBV12-3/TRBV12-4 - CASSLGSEPFF TGTGCCAGCAGTTTGGGGAGCGAGCCTTTCTTT
TRBJ2-7 12 - TRBV20-1 - CSASGWKYEQYF TGCAGTGCTAGCGGCTGGAAGTACGAGCAGTACTTC
TRBJ2-3 13 - TRBV20-1 few CSASASSTDTQYF TGCAGTGCCTCGGCTTCTAGCACAGATACGCAGTATTTT
TRBJ2-3 16 TRBD2 TRBV2 - CASSGTSGRFTDTQYF TGTGCCAGCAGTGGTACTAGCGGGAGATTTACAGATACGCAGTATTTT
TRBJ2-7 15 - TRBV18 few CASSPVYGDGDEQYF TGTGCCAGCTCACCAGTATACGGGGATGGCGACGAGCAGTACTTC
TRBJ1-2 15 - TRBV18 few CASSPPRRSEYGYTF TGTGCCAGCTCACCACCGCGCCGATCCGAATATGGCTACACCTTC
TRBJ2-3 17 TRBD2 TRBV4-1 - CASSARATRGATDTQYF TGCGCCAGCAGCGCCCGGGCTACGCGGGGGGCCACAGATACGCAGTATTTT
TRBJ1-1 13 TRBD1 TRBV7-2 - CASSQDRGVGAFF TGTGCCAGCAGCCAGGACAGGGGGGTAGGAGCTTTCTTT
TRBJ2-5 13 TRBD2 TRBV7-2 few CASSGGLGETQYF TGTGCCAGCAGCGGGGGACTAGGAGAGACCCAGTACTTC
TRBJ2-5 15 - TRBV27 - CASRRGRGVPETQYF TGTGCCAGCAGAAGGGGCAGGGGAGTCCCAGAGACCCAGTACTTC
TRBJ2-7 13 TRBD2 TRBV12-3/TRBV12-4 - CASSPTSGSEQYF TGTGCCAGCAGTCCCACTAGCGGGAGCGAGCAGTACTTC
TRBJ2-3 15 TRBD2 TRBV3-1 few CASSQAGLSTDTQYF TGTGCCAGCAGCCAAGCGGGACTAAGCACAGATACGCAGTATTTT
TRBJ2-1 13 - TRBV2 - CASRTASYNEQFF TGTGCCAGCAGGACAGCCTCCTACAATGAGCAGTTCTTC
TRBJ2-3 15 - TRBV20-1 - CSASGGSSSTYTQYF TGCAGTGCTAGCGGGGGATCATCTAGCACATATACGCAGTATTTT
TRBJ2-3 12 - TRBV7-6 - CASSPITDTRYF TGTGCCAGCAGCCCAATCACAGATACGCGGTATTTT
TRBJ2-6 20 - TRBV6-5 few CASSYDLRLGSNSGANVLTF TGTGCCAGCAGCTACGACCTACGACTTGGGTCAAACTCTGGGGCCAACGTCCTGACTTTC